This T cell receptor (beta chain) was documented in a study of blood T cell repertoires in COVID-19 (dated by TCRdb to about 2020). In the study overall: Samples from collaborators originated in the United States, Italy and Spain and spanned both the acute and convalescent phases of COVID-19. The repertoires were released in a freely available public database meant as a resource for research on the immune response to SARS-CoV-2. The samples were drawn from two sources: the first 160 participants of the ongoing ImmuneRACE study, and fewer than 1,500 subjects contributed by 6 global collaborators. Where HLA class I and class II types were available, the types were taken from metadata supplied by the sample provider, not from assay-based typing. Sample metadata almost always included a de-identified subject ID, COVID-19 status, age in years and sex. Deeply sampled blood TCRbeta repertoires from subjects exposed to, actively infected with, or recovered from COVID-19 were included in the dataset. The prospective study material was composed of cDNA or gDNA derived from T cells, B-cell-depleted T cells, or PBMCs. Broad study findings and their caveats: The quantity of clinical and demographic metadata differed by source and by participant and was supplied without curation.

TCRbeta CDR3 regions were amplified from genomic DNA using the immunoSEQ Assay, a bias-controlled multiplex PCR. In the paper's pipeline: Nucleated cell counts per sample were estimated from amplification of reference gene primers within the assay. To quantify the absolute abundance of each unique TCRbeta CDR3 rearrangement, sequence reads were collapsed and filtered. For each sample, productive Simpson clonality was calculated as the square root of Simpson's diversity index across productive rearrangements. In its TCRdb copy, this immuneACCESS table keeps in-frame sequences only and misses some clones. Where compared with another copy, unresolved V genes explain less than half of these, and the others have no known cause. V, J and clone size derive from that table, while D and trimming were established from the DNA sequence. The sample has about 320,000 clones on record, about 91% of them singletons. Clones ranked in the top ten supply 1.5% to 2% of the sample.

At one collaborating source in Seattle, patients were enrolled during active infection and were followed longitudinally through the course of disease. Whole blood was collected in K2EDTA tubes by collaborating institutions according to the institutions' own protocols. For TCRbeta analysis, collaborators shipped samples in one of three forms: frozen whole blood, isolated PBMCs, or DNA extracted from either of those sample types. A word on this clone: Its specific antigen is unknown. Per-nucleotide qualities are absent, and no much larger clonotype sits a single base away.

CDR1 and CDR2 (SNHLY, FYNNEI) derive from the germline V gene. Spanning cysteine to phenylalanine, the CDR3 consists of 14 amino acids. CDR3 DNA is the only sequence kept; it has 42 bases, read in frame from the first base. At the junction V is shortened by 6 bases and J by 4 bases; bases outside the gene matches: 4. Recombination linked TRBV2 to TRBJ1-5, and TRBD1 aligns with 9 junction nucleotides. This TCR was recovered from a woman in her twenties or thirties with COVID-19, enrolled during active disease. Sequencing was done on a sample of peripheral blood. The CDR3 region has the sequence CASRGQGRNQPQHF. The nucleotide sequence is TGTGCCAGCAGGGGACAGGGTAGAAATCAGCCCCAGCATTTT.